These 18 T cell receptor beta chains share one sample of origin, sequenced in a study of human T cells and chemical hapten exposure. Time point in this sample: patch test 2, 6 weeks after DPC sensitization. The treatment is: therapeutic diphenylcyclopropenone sensitization with weekly scalp DPC. TCRdb re-called the RACE reads through MiXCR, storing one row per CDR3 protein. The sample consists of nearly 85,000 distinct CDR3 sequences, around 10% of them appearing once. The material was whole blood, obtained in connection with sensitization to the hapten diphenylcyclopropenone (DPC). All receptors derive from a man in his late teens or twenties with alopecia areata. Some clones in this sample may be carry-over from other donors' samples.

This clonotype was seen just once. V gene TRBV28 combines with J gene TRBJ1-5, with 7 bases aligning to TRBD1. This CDR3 has 15 residues. J was trimmed by 5 bases and V by 6 bases; bases with no gene match: 10. The germline V gene encodes CDR1 MDHEN and CDR2 SYDVKM. In DNA form, the CDR3 reads TGTGCCAGCAGCCTAGGGAGGGGGCTCCATCAGCCCCAGCATTTT. Protein: CASSLGRGLHQPQHF.

This clonotype has only one observation. This chain links TRBV9 with TRBJ1-6, with D hard to call. The germline gives CDR1 SGDLS, CDR2 YYNGEE. The CDR3 totals 15 residues. The germline V and J ends were trimmed by 3 bases and 5 bases, with 12 bases remaining between them. The CDR3 nucleotides read TGTGCCAGCAGCGCCCTTACCGAGGATAATTCACCCCTCCACTTT. Its translation: CASSALTEDNSPLHF.

A few counts support this clonotype. The chain uses TRBV6-4 and TRBJ1-1; tentative D call: TRBD1 (5 bases). Trimming pared 3 bases from V and 2 bases from J, leaving 13 bases between. This CDR3 region has 15 residues. Looked up from germline, CDR1 is MRHNA and CDR2 is SNTAGT. The CDR3 DNA is TGTGCCAGCAGTGAGCCGAGGGGCCGTAACACTGAAGCTTTCTTT. Protein product: CASSEPRGRNTEAFF.

This clonotype was detected only a few times. This chain connects TRBV6-1 to TRBJ2-1; D may be TRBD1 (6 bases). Per the germline V gene, CDR1 is MNHNS and CDR2 is SASEGT. V gave up 8 bases and J gave up 3 bases, with 23 bases separating them. The CDR3 spans 17 residues. Here the CDR3 reads CASPSPGQRARYNEQFF. The CDR3 DNA reads as TGTGCCAGCCCATCCCCGGGACAACGGGCGCGCTACAATGAGCAGTTCTTC.

The chain couples TRBV18 to TRBJ2-7, with D possibly being TRBD1 (5 bases). Trimming cost V 5 bases and J 4 bases, with 18 bases left between them. CDR1 KGHSH and CDR2 LQKENI come from the germline V gene. This CDR3 comprises 15 residues. CDR3 DNA sequence: TGTGCCAGCTCAGCCGGTTCTCAGGGATCTTACGAGCAGTACGTC. Protein sequence: CASSAGSQGSYEQYV.

This clonotype came up many times. The chain links TRBV4-3 to TRBJ2-3; unclear D gene. Trimming stripped 3 bases from V and 2 bases from J, with 9 bases between. The length of the CDR3 is 14 residues. Germline V gene sequence: CDR1 LGHNA, CDR2 YSLEER. Here the CDR3 reads CASSHGGFTDTQYF. The CDR3 DNA sequence: TGCGCCAGCAGCCACGGCGGTTTCACAGATACGCAGTATTTT.

This chain joins TRBV3-1 and TRBJ2-2; perhaps D is TRBD1 or TRBD2 (5 bases each). CDR3 size: 15 residues. Trimming stripped 3 bases from V and 3 bases from J, with 11 bases between. Germline V gene sequence: CDR1 LGHDT, CDR2 YNNKEL (reference sequence). The CDR3 here is CASSQGVRDTGELFF. DNA for the CDR3: TGTGCCAGCAGCCAGGGGGTCCGGGACACCGGGGAGCTGTTTTTT.

The sample holds a few counts of this clonotype. This chain links TRBV3-1 with TRBJ1-6; TRBD1 aligns across 7 bases. The V gene's germline CDR1 is LGHDT and CDR2 YNNKEL (reference sequence). The CDR3 covers 16 residues. Trimming took 6 bases from V and 2 from J; bases not matched to a gene: 7. The CDR3 nucleotides read TGTGCCAGCAGACTCAAAGGGGGCACCTATAATTCACCCCTCCACTTT. Protein sequence: CASRLKGGTYNSPLHF. Full variable domain (rest looked up from reference TRBV3-1 and TRBJ1-6): DTAVSQTPKYLVTQMGNDKSIKCEQNLGHDTMYWYKQDSKKFLKIMFSYNNKELIINETVPNRFSPKSPDKAHLNLHINSLELGDSAVYFCASRLKGGTYNSPLHFGNGTRLTVT.

The rearrangement uses TRBV7-3 and TRBJ2-2; TRBD2 agrees at 13 bases. V trimming: 1 base; J trimming: 3 bases; junction bases outside the gene matches: 8. The CDR3 is 19 residues long. Looked up from germline, CDR1 is SGHTA and CDR2 is FQGTGA. CDR3 loop: CASSLKPRTSGGHTGELFF. CDR3 coding DNA: TGTGCCAGCAGCTTAAAACCCCGGACTAGCGGGGGTCACACCGGGGAGCTGTTTTTT.

The rearrangement joins TRBV21-1 to TRBJ2-1; TRBD2, as called in the table, went unchecked against the DNA. TRBV21-1 is a documented pseudogene. CDR3 length: 17 amino acids. CDR3 protein: CASSKAKRGNLNNEQFF. The CDR3 bases are TGTGCCAGCAGCAAAGCGAAGCGGGGGAACTTAAACAATGAGCAGTTCTTC.

This clonotype occurred many times. The CDR3 bases are TGTGCCAGCAGCTTACGGCGGGGAGGCACAGATACGCAGTATTTT. This codes for CASSLRRGGTDTQYF. The genes are TRBV7-2 and TRBJ2-3; TRBD2 is a possible D gene (6 bases). Germline V gene sequence: CDR1 SGHTA, CDR2 FQGNSA. The length of the CDR3 is 15 residues. V lost 2 bases and J 1 base, leaving 10 bases between the germline ends.

This clonotype has only a few counts. J is TRBJ2-4 and V is TRBV27; 8 positions match TRBD2. V gave up 7 bases and J gave up 1 base; unmatched junction bases: 9. The CDR3 totals 16 residues. The germline V gene encodes CDR1 MNHEY and CDR2 SMNVEV (reference sequence). The CDR3 DNA is TGTGCCAGCACCGACCGGGGGGGGCCGGCCAAAAACATTCAGTACTTC. This translates into CASTDRGGPAKNIQYF.

This clonotype has ten or more counts. The chain links TRBV5-1 to TRBJ2-1; 15 bases map to TRBD2. This CDR3 is built from 20 residues. CDR1 is SGHRS, CDR2 YFSETQ, per germline. After removal of 5 bases from V and 4 bases from J, the junction contained 16 bases not matched to a gene. CDR3: CASSRGLAGGATLKYNEQFF. The CDR3 DNA follows: TGCGCCAGCAGTCGGGGACTAGCGGGGGGCGCTACCCTAAAATACAATGAGCAGTTCTTC.

V usage is TRBV27 and J usage is TRBJ2-1; possibly TRBD2 for D (6 bases). CDR1 is MNHEY, CDR2 SMNVEV, per germline (reference sequence). Trimming cost V 8 bases and J 7 bases, with 9 bases left between them. The CDR3 contains 11 residues. CDR3 bases: TGTGCCAGCCTAGGGAGGAATGAGCAGTTCTTC. Amino acids: CASLGRNEQFF.

The chain couples TRBV6-5 to TRBJ1-4; the D gene is possibly TRBD1 (6 bases). The CDR3 covers 11 residues. Germline V gene data show CDR1 as MNHEY and CDR2 as SVGAGI. V gave up 7 bases and J gave up 10 bases, with 10 bases separating them. The DNA of the CDR3 is TGTGCCAGCATTGGAGGGGGAAAACTGTTTTTT. Translation: CASIGGGKLFF.

This clonotype was detected only a few times. This chain joins TRBV9 and TRBJ2-5; D is uncertain. This CDR3 contains 13 residues. CDR1 and CDR2 from the germline V gene are SGDLS and YYNGEE. With 0 bases removed from V and 6 bases from J, the gap between germline ends came to 9 bases. This CDR3 reads CASSVGLMKTQYF. The CDR3 DNA sequence: TGTGCCAGCAGCGTAGGTCTTATGAAGACCCAGTACTTC. Looking up the rest from reference TRBV9 and TRBJ2-5 gives the full variable domain: DSGVTQTPKHLITATGQRVTLRCSPRSGDLSVYWYQQSLDQGLQFLIQYYNGEERAKGNILERFSAQQFPDLHSELNLSSLELGDSALYFCASSVGLMKTQYFGPGTRLLVL.

The chain has TRBV15 and TRBJ1-1; D is uncertain. CDR1 LNHNV and CDR2 YYDKDF come from the germline V gene (reference sequence). The CDR3 totals 14 residues. Trimming pared 1 base from V and 1 base from J, leaving 7 bases between. Here the CDR3 reads CATSRGTENTEAFF. In DNA form, the CDR3 reads TGTGCCACCAGCAGAGGAACCGAGAACACTGAAGCTTTCTTT.

This clonotype was seen at least ten times. The rearrangement links TRBV7-9 to TRBJ1-6; D uncertain. The CDR3 is made up of 14 amino acids. CDR1 SEHNR and CDR2 FQNEAQ come from the germline V gene (reference sequence). Between the trimmed V and J ends, which lost 5 bases and 2 bases, there was a span of 7 bases. DNA of the CDR3: TGTGCCAGCAGCCCCGGGGCCTATAATTCACCCCTCCACTTT. This sequence encodes CASSPGAYNSPLHF.